Sequencing of this T cell receptor (beta chain) was carried out in a study of regulatory T cells in long-lasting Graves disease. Time point in this sample: persistent/refractory GD, antithyroid drugs over 5 years with positive TRAb. RNA isolated from PBMCs was used to make the TCR library. This clonotype was detected ten times or more. Its antigen is undetermined. V gave up 6 bases and J gave up 8 bases; unmatched junction bases: 3. The germline gives CDR1 SNHLY, CDR2 FYNNEI. The CDR3 runs to 12 residues. Study results and caveats: Persistent cases favored TRBV28, TRBJ1-2 and TRBJ2-5.

iRepertoire HTBI primers and Arm-PCR of CDR3 regions built TCR beta libraries. TCRdb processed the multiplex PCR reads anew with MiXCR; each CDR3 protein has one entry. The top ten hold around 13% of the sample, which has roughly 490,000 distinct CDR3 sequences, 22% seen once. The material was peripheral blood mononuclear cells (PBMCs), obtained when the disease was refractory, from a patient treated with antithyroid drugs. The TCR sequence derives from a female donor with Graves disease. The rearrangement links TRBV2 to TRBJ1-4; 7 bases match TRBD1. As DNA, the CDR3 is TGTGCCAGCAGGACAGGGCCCGAAAAACTGTTTTTT. Translation gives CASRTGPEKLFF.